This T cell receptor (beta chain) emerged from a study of cytomegalovirus exposure and HLA in healthy donors. This CDR3 region has 16 residues. Germline CDR1 LGHNT, CDR2 FRNRAP. Trimming removed 0 bases from V and 8 bases from J; junction bases left unmatched: 4. The PCR was carried out with 60 Vbeta primers and 13 Jbeta primers. Original data processing: Among the unique TCR beta chains that a later analysis counted, about 85 million in all, about 12 million were shared. Repertoires were generated with immunoSEQ multiplex PCR, while TCRdb's copy carries only in-frame clones and drops some. V and J calls and clone size are those listed in that table; D and trimming were worked out from the DNA. The profile covers approximately 94,000 clones, with around 80% appearing a single time and 4% to 5.5% taken by the ten largest. This clone was seen just once.

The chain combines TRBV12-5 with TRBJ2-1; TRBD2 matches 13 bases. The receptor was isolated from a man younger than 40 in good health and CMV-seropositive. The sequenced sample was PBMCs. The CDR3 region is CASGLVTSGRAHEQFF. The CDR3 bases are TGTGCTAGTGGTTTGGTCACTAGCGGGAGGGCCCATGAGCAGTTCTTC.